The rows below give T cell receptor beta chains drawn from one sample of a study of T cell repertoires in cytomegalovirus infection. The antigens of these receptors remain unknown. MiXCR, run by TCRdb on the reads, gives a single entry per CDR3 protein. The sample gives approximately 990,000 distinct CDR3 sequences, roughly 30% of which show up once; around an eighth is in the top ten. The material sequenced was cultured CD8+ T cells from PBMCs, taken from culture after CMV antigen stimulation. These receptors were obtained from a human donor in good health (CMV status not recorded). Some clones in this sample may be carry-over from other donors' samples. CDR3s include the opening cysteine and the closing phenylalanine or tryptophan. Each record gives: clone size, D gene, V gene, J gene, CDR3 DNA, CDR3 protein. D genes are given only for firm matches. Clone size is not always given. Where it is, it says once, few, many or a class for expanded clones.

clone size: NA; D gene: NA; V gene: TRBV6-5; J gene: TRBJ1-1; CDR3 DNA: TGTGCCAGCAGTTCACTTTTTGGAGCTTTCTTT; CDR3 protein: CASSSLFGAFF
clone size: NA; D gene: NA; V gene: TRBV19; J gene: TRBJ1-2; CDR3 DNA: TGTGCCAGTAGTATGGGGTCCCGGGACGCTAATGGCTACACCTTC; CDR3 protein: CASSMGSRDANGYTF
clone size: NA; D gene: NA; V gene: TRBV12-5; J gene: TRBJ1-1; CDR3 DNA: TGTGCTAGTGGTTCTTCGACGGCTGAAGCTTTCTTT; CDR3 protein: CASGSSTAEAFF
clone size: NA; D gene: NA; V gene: TRBV7-9; J gene: TRBJ1-2; CDR3 DNA: TGTGCCAGCAGCTTAGAGCCCCGGGATTCTGGCAATGGCTACACCTTC; CDR3 protein: CASSLEPRDSGNGYTF
clone size: few; D gene: NA; V gene: TRBV6-1; J gene: TRBJ1-5; CDR3 DNA: TGTGCCAGCAGTGTTCCATGGGGGGGTACGGGGTATCAGCCCCAGCATTTT; CDR3 protein: CASSVPWGGTGYQPQHF
clone size: NA; D gene: TRBD1; V gene: TRBV7-9; J gene: TRBJ1-1; CDR3 DNA: TGTGCCAGCAGCAAACCGGGACAGGGAAAGAGAACTGAAGCTTTCTTT; CDR3 protein: CASSKPGQGKRTEAFF
clone size: NA; D gene: NA; V gene: TRBV19; J gene: TRBJ1-1; CDR3 DNA: TGTGCCAGTATACTACACCCGGGGAGGAACACTGAAGCTTTCTTT; CDR3 protein: CASILHPGRNTEAFF
clone size: NA; D gene: NA; V gene: TRBV12-3/TRBV12-4; J gene: TRBJ2-7; CDR3 DNA: TGTGCCAGCAGTTTCTCCCTTGGAGTCTACGAGCAGTACTTC; CDR3 protein: CASSFSLGVYEQYF
clone size: NA; D gene: NA; V gene: TRBV14; J gene: TRBJ2-1; CDR3 DNA: TGTGCCAGCAGCCAAGATGGGGCAGCGTACAATGAGCAGTTCTTC; CDR3 protein: CASSQDGAAYNEQFF
clone size: NA; D gene: TRBD2; V gene: TRBV5-1; J gene: TRBJ2-5; CDR3 DNA: TGCGCCAGAGGCCCCGGGACTAGCGACCAAGAGACCCAGTACTTC; CDR3 protein: CARGPGTSDQETQYF
clone size: few; D gene: NA; V gene: TRBV5-4; J gene: TRBJ2-3; CDR3 DNA: TGTGCCAGCAGCATAGTAGCGTCCCCCACAGATACGCAGTATTTT; CDR3 protein: CASSIVASPTDTQYF
clone size: NA; D gene: TRBD2; V gene: TRBV11-3; J gene: TRBJ2-1; CDR3 DNA: TGTGCCAGCAGCTTAGAGGGGGGGGTACACGACTACAATGAGCAGTTCTTC; CDR3 protein: CASSLEGGVHDYNEQFF
clone size: few; D gene: TRBD1; V gene: TRBV4-1; J gene: TRBJ1-5; CDR3 DNA: TGCGCCAGCAGCCCGAGGACAGGGGGGAATCAGCCCCAGCATTTT; CDR3 protein: CASSPRTGGNQPQHF
clone size: NA; D gene: TRBD2; V gene: TRBV10-3; J gene: TRBJ2-1; CDR3 DNA: TGTGCCATCACCCTAGCGGGGGGATACAATGAGCAGTTCTTC; CDR3 protein: CAITLAGGYNEQFF
clone size: few; D gene: TRBD1; V gene: TRBV7-6; J gene: TRBJ2-6; CDR3 DNA: TGTGCCAGCAGCCCGGGACAGGGTAACGTCCTGACTTTC; CDR3 protein: CASSPGQGNVLTF
clone size: NA; D gene: TRBD2; V gene: TRBV9; J gene: TRBJ2-1; CDR3 DNA: TGTGCCAGCAGCGTCTATTCCTCCGGGACTAGAGACAATGAGCAGTTCTTC; CDR3 protein: CASSVYSSGTRDNEQFF
clone size: few; D gene: NA; V gene: TRBV27; J gene: TRBJ2-2; CDR3 DNA: TGTGCCAGCCAGGGGAAGGGGTACACCGGGGAGCTGTTTTTT; CDR3 protein: CASQGKGYTGELFF
clone size: few; D gene: TRBD1; V gene: TRBV6-6; J gene: TRBJ1-5; CDR3 DNA: TGTGCCAGTGGGACAGGCGTCGATAATCAGCCCCAGCATTTT; CDR3 protein: CASGTGVDNQPQHF
clone size: NA; D gene: NA; V gene: TRBV29-1; J gene: TRBJ2-3; CDR3 DNA: TGCAGCGTCCCCAGGGGTGGGAGCACAGATACGCAGTATTTT; CDR3 protein: CSVPRGGSTDTQYF
clone size: NA; D gene: NA; V gene: TRBV27; J gene: TRBJ1-4; CDR3 DNA: TGTGCCAGCGGAAGGGGGTATAATGAAAAACTGTTTTTT; CDR3 protein: CASGRGYNEKLFF
clone size: many; D gene: NA; V gene: TRBV27; J gene: TRBJ2-4; CDR3 DNA: TGTGCCAGCAGTTCCACAGGGTGGCGGGGCCTTGTTCAGTACTTC; CDR3 protein: CASSSTGWRGLVQYF
clone size: NA; D gene: NA; V gene: TRBV27; J gene: TRBJ1-3; CDR3 DNA: TGTGCCAGCAGTCCCACACAGGGCGCCTCTGGAAACACCATATATTTT; CDR3 protein: CASSPTQGASGNTIYF
clone size: few; D gene: NA; V gene: TRBV9; J gene: TRBJ2-7; CDR3 DNA: TGTGCCAGCAGCGCGAGACCAACAGGGCTGAACTACGAGCAGTACTTC; CDR3 protein: CASSARPTGLNYEQYF
clone size: few; D gene: TRBD2; V gene: TRBV11-3; J gene: TRBJ2-2; CDR3 DNA: TGTGCCAGCAGCTTAGGGGGTGCTAGCGGGGGGTCCGGCGGGGAGCTGTTTTTT; CDR3 protein: CASSLGGASGGSGGELFF
clone size: many; D gene: NA; V gene: TRBV7-6; J gene: TRBJ2-1; CDR3 DNA: TGTGCCAGCAGCCCTCACCCCGCGGGATACAATGAGCAGTTCTTC; CDR3 protein: CASSPHPAGYNEQFF
clone size: NA; D gene: NA; V gene: TRBV2; J gene: TRBJ2-6; CDR3 DNA: TGTGCCAGCAGTGAAGGAGGTGGGGGGATCTCTGGGGCCAACGTCCTGACTTTC; CDR3 protein: CASSEGGGGISGANVLTF
clone size: few; D gene: NA; V gene: TRBV5-1; J gene: TRBJ1-1; CDR3 DNA: TGCGCCAGCAGCTTGGGTCCAGGGTACCAGAACACTGAAGCTTTCTTT; CDR3 protein: CASSLGPGYQNTEAFF
clone size: few; D gene: NA; V gene: TRBV5-5; J gene: TRBJ2-5; CDR3 DNA: TGTGCCAGCAGCCTCGAACCGGACTTACAAGAGACCCAGTACTTC; CDR3 protein: CASSLEPDLQETQYF
clone size: NA; D gene: NA; V gene: TRBV6-5; J gene: TRBJ2-2; CDR3 DNA: TGTGCCAGCAGTTCCTCGAGGAGAGGCACCGGGGAGCTGTTTTTT; CDR3 protein: CASSSSRRGTGELFF
clone size: few; D gene: NA; V gene: TRBV6-6; J gene: TRBJ1-1; CDR3 DNA: TGTGCCAGCAGTTACACGAGGGGGGGGACTGAAGCTTTCTTT; CDR3 protein: CASSYTRGGTEAFF
clone size: few; D gene: NA; V gene: TRBV27; J gene: TRBJ2-3; CDR3 DNA: TGTGCCAGCAGTCCACCTTTGAGGCAGTTAAGTACAGATACGCAGTATTTT; CDR3 protein: CASSPPLRQLSTDTQYF
clone size: NA; D gene: NA; V gene: TRBV15; J gene: TRBJ2-1; CDR3 DNA: TGTGCCACCAGCACAAGGGGGACACTTCGTCGGGAGCAGTTCTTC; CDR3 protein: CATSTRGTLRREQFF
clone size: once; D gene: TRBD2; V gene: TRBV6-5; J gene: TRBJ2-5; CDR3 DNA: TGTGCCAGCACCCCGGGGGGGCCCCGGGAGACCCAGTACTTC; CDR3 protein: CASTPGGPRETQYF
clone size: few; D gene: NA; V gene: TRBV10-3; J gene: TRBJ1-1; CDR3 DNA: TGTGCCAGCAAGAAGAGGGTTCAGGGAGGATACACACCTCCTCGGACTGAAGCTTTCTTT; CDR3 protein: CASKKRVQGGYTPPRTEAFF
clone size: NA; D gene: NA; V gene: TRBV6-6; J gene: TRBJ1-1; CDR3 DNA: TGTGCCAGCAGTTACTCTTGGGGGGAGGACACTGAAGCTTTCTTT; CDR3 protein: CASSYSWGEDTEAFF
clone size: few; D gene: TRBD1; V gene: TRBV12-3/TRBV12-4; J gene: TRBJ1-5; CDR3 DNA: TGTGCCAGCACACAGGGGGTCCAGCCCCAGCATTTT; CDR3 protein: CASTQGVQPQHF
clone size: NA; D gene: NA; V gene: TRBV7-6; J gene: TRBJ2-7; CDR3 DNA: TGTGCCAGCAGCTTAGGGGATTCACCCCCCCCCTACGAGCAGTACTTC; CDR3 protein: CASSLGDSPPPYEQYF
clone size: many; D gene: NA; V gene: TRBV25-1; J gene: TRBJ1-5; CDR3 DNA: TGTGCCAGCAGTGAGGACAGAGATAGCAATCAGCCCCAGCATTTT; CDR3 protein: CASSEDRDSNQPQHF
clone size: NA; D gene: NA; V gene: TRBV27; J gene: TRBJ2-7; CDR3 DNA: TGTGCCAGCAGACCCGGGATGGCGGGGAGCGAGCAGTACTTC; CDR3 protein: CASRPGMAGSEQYF
clone size: few; D gene: NA; V gene: TRBV7-9; J gene: TRBJ1-1; CDR3 DNA: TGTGCCAGCAGCTTTCCGGGGGGAGGGTCAGCAACTGAAGCTTTCTTT; CDR3 protein: CASSFPGGGSATEAFF
clone size: few; D gene: NA; V gene: TRBV12-3/TRBV12-4; J gene: TRBJ2-6; CDR3 DNA: TGTGCTGTCATGCCGGGGGGGGCCAACGTCCTGACTTTC; CDR3 protein: CAVMPGGANVLTF